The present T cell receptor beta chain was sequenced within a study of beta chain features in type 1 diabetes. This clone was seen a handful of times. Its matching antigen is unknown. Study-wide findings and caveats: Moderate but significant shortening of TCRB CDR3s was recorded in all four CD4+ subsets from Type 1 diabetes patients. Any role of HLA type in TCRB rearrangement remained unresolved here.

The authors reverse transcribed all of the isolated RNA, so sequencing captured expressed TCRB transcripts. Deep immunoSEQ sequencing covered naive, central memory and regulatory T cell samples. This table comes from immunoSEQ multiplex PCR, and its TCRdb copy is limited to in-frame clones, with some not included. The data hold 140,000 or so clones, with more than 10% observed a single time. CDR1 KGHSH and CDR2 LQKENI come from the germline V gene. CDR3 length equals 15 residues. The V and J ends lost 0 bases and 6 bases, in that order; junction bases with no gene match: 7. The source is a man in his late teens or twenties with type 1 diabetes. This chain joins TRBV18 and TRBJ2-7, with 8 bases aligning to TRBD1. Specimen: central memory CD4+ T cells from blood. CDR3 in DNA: TGTGCCAGCTCACCACCTGGGGCAGGGGGCATCGAGCAGTACTTC. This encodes CASSPPGAGGIEQYF.